This TCR beta chain appears in the sequencing data of a study of T cell repertoires in cytomegalovirus infection. Overall study: Both CMV infection and a matching HLA type were indicated by public TCR beta signatures.

TCRdb re-derived calls from the reads in MiXCR, one entry per CDR3 protein. The sample consists of approximately 500,000 distinct CDR3 sequences, approximately 15% of them appearing once. This clonotype came up a few times. Its antigen remains unknown. This CDR3 contains 13 residues. Germline V gives CDR1 SEHNR, CDR2 FQNEAQ (reference sequence). V lost 5 bases to trimming and J lost 6 bases, with 11 bases between them. Study-level results: Carriers of CMV and the relevant HLA type were discriminated by public TCR beta frequency. HLA-C-restricted TCR beta clonotypes specific for CMV led the ex vivo response.

The rearrangement uses TRBV7-9 and TRBJ2-4; D is unresolved. This receptor was identified in a human donor in good health (CMV status not recorded). Some clones in this sample may be carry-over from other donors' samples. Sequencing was performed on CD8+ T cells from PBMCs. The CDR3 loop reads CASSPPWGNIQYF. In DNA, the CDR3 is TGTGCCAGCAGCCCCCCATGGGGAAACATTCAGTACTTC.